The 27 T cell receptor beta chains in this list originate from one sample, sequenced in a study of CXCR3-negative and CXCR3-positive naive CD8 T cells. General observations from the study: Naive cells positive for CXCR3 carried more hydrophobic TRB CDR3s than CXCR3-negative ones.

Which antigens these TCRs recognize remains unknown. The authors prepared UMI-labeled TRB cDNA libraries by 5' RACE. Following a re-call of the 5' RACE reads, TCRdb has one entry per CDR3 protein and lacks DNA. This sample's table has around 110,000 distinct CDR3 sequences. Sequencing was carried out using naive CXCR3+ CD8+ T cells from blood. The subset: CD45RO-CCR7+CD27+CD95- naive CD8+ T cells expressing CXCR3 (TNR3+). These receptors were obtained from a human donor in good health. Some clones in this sample may be carry-over from other donors' samples.

The rearrangement joins TRBV12-3 or TRBV12-4 to TRBJ2-5; TCRdb proposes TRBD1, but this gene call is untestable without DNA. CDR3 size: 16 residues. CDR3 amino acids: CASSVTGPRYQETQYF.

The V gene is TRBV5-1, the J gene TRBJ1-4; no DNA is available, so the TRBD1 call from TCRdb remains unchecked. CDR3 length: 15 amino acids. The germline V gene has CDR1 SGHRS and CDR2 YFSETQ. CDR3 protein: CASSLGTGEGEKLFF.

The V and J genes are TRBV28 and TRBJ1-1; TCRdb names TRBD1, which stays unverified in the absence of DNA. This CDR3 spans 18 amino acids. Germline loops: CDR1 MDHEN, CDR2 SYDVKM. The CDR3 here is CASSLGVLMDEGNTEAFF. The entire variable domain, with the rest obtained from reference TRBV28 and TRBJ1-1, is as follows: DVKVTQSSRYLVKRTGEKVFLECVQDMDHENMFWYRQDPGLGLRLIYFSYDVKMKEKGDIPEGYSVSREKKERFSLILESASTNQTSMYLCASSLGVLMDEGNTEAFFGQGTRLTVV.

The gene calls are TRBV5-1 and TRBJ2-5; TCRdb names TRBD2, which stays unverified in the absence of DNA. Germline CDR1 is SGHRS and CDR2 is YFSETQ. The CDR3 contains 11 residues. CDR3 in amino acids: CASKRLETQYF.

The CDR3 is CASSEGMGWDTEAFF. V is TRBV7-9 and J is TRBJ1-1; the TRBD1 assignment by TCRdb is unverifiable without DNA. From germline, CDR1 is SEHNR and CDR2 FQNEAQ (reference sequence). The CDR3 extends over 15 amino acids.

This CDR3 is CASFFTIGGGTDTQYF. V gene TRBV6-6 combines with J gene TRBJ2-3; TCRdb designates TRBD1, a call that cannot be tested without DNA. CDR1 MNHNY and CDR2 SVGAGI come from the germline V gene (reference sequence). The CDR3 is made up of 16 amino acids.

The rearrangement uses TRBV28 and TRBJ2-5. This CDR3 region has 16 residues. Germline V CDR1 and CDR2: MDHEN, SYDVKM. The CDR3 protein is CASSLRPRHHQETQYF.

V is TRBV7-9 and J is TRBJ1-1; lacking DNA, the TRBD1 call made by TCRdb goes unchecked. CDR3 length: 15 residues. The germline V gene has CDR1 SEHNR and CDR2 FQNEAQ (reference sequence). CDR3 amino acids: CASSSRTDLNTEAFF.

The rearrangement joins TRBV12-3 or TRBV12-4 to TRBJ2-7; TCRdb calls TRBD1, which cannot be checked without DNA. The CDR3 is 13 residues long. This chain's CDR3 is CASSGPGLNEQYF.

The genes are TRBV12-3 or TRBV12-4 and TRBJ2-1; the TCRdb D gene call, TRBD2, has no DNA to confirm it. The CDR3 totals 15 residues. The CDR3 loop reads CASSGLAGGYNEQFF.

V usage is TRBV24-1 and J usage is TRBJ2-3; the TCRdb D gene call, TRBD1, has no DNA to confirm it. Germline CDR1 is KGHDR and CDR2 is SFDVKD. The CDR3 is 14 residues long. The CDR3: CATRAASPDDTQYF.

This chain's CDR3 is CSASGSGSSGDTQYF. This chain uses TRBV20-1 with TRBJ2-3; TCRdb's D call of TRBD1 is untestable without DNA. The CDR3 has 15 residues. The germline V gene has CDR1 DFQATT and CDR2 SNEGSKA (reference sequence).

V is TRBV6-2 or TRBV6-3 and J is TRBJ1-5; TCRdb outputs TRBD1, but without DNA this stays unchecked. This CDR3 has 12 amino acids. Germline CDR1 reads MNHEY; CDR2 reads SVGEGT. Here the CDR3 reads CASSPQGQPQHF.

This chain joins TRBV7-6 and TRBJ2-6; absent DNA, TCRdb's TRBD1 call cannot be checked. Germline V gene sequence: CDR1 SGHVS, CDR2 FNYEAQ. The CDR3 has 16 residues. The CDR3 sequence: CASSGQGGSGANVLTF.

The chain has TRBV15 and TRBJ1-6; TCRdb designates TRBD1, a call that cannot be tested without DNA. The CDR3 extends over 16 amino acids. Germline V gene data show CDR1 as LNHNV and CDR2 as YYDKDF (reference sequence). The CDR3 reads CATSQEGDSYNSPLHF.

The V gene is TRBV20-1, the J gene TRBJ1-1. The CDR3 loop spans 16 amino acids. CDR1 is DFQATT, CDR2 SNEGSKA, per germline (reference sequence). CDR3 protein: CSARDVGEALNTEAFF.

This chain links TRBV5-1 with TRBJ2-1; TCRdb's D call of TRBD2 is untestable without DNA. In germline, CDR1 is SGHRS, CDR2 YFSETQ. The CDR3 extends over 15 amino acids. CDR3 sequence: CASEGLAGDGNEQFF. Supplemented by reference TRBV5-1 and TRBJ2-1, the full variable domain reads KAGVTQTPRYLIKTRGQQVTLSCSPISGHRSVSWYQQTPGQGLQFLFEYFSETQRNKGNFPGRFSGRQFSNSRSEMNVSTLELGDSALYLCASEGLAGDGNEQFFGPGTRLTVL.

Here the CDR3 reads CAIMSVTGEPSEQYF. The chain carries TRBV10-3 and TRBJ2-7; the TRBD1 assignment by TCRdb is unverifiable without DNA. The germline V gene encodes CDR1 ENHRY and CDR2 SYGVKD. CDR3 length: 15 amino acids.

This rearrangement joins TRBV12-3 or TRBV12-4 to TRBJ2-1; the D call of TRBD1 rests on TCRdb alone, since no DNA is present to check it. CDR3 size: 16 residues. Here the CDR3 reads CASTLGGRGLYNEQFF.

The CDR3 here is CSVETSGSTDTQYF. This chain joins TRBV20-1 and TRBJ2-3; TCRdb selects TRBD2, and the lack of DNA leaves this call unchecked. The CDR3 runs to 14 residues. In germline, CDR1 is DFQATT, CDR2 SNEGSKA (reference sequence).

The rearrangement joins TRBV13 to TRBJ2-7; TCRdb's D call, TRBD1, is unchecked because there is no DNA. The CDR3 is 15 amino acids. CDR1 is PRHDT and CDR2 is FYEKMQ in the germline V gene (reference sequence). The CDR3 reads CASSLGPGESYEQYF. Full variable domain (outside the CDR3, taken from reference TRBV13 and TRBJ2-7): AAGVIQSPRHLIKEKRETATLKCYPIPRHDTVYWYQQGPGQDPQFLISFYEKMQSDKGSIPDRFSAQQFSDYHSELNMSSLELGDSALYFCASSLGPGESYEQYFGPGTRLTVT.

The gene calls are TRBV7-6 and TRBJ2-7; lacking DNA, the TRBD1 call made by TCRdb goes unchecked. CDR1 is SGHVS, CDR2 FNYEAQ, per germline. This CDR3 is 15 amino acids long. CDR3 sequence reads: CASSIGTGVSYEQYF.

This chain links TRBV29-1 with TRBJ1-2. The CDR3 contains 12 residues. From germline, CDR1 is SQVTM and CDR2 ANQGSEA. This CDR3 reads CSVGPTGYGYTF.

V is TRBV6-6 and J is TRBJ2-7; TCRdb picks TRBD1, but there is no DNA to check that call. The germline gives CDR1 MNHNY, CDR2 SVGAGI (reference sequence). The CDR3 covers 18 residues. This CDR3 reads CASSYSIAGPGAGYEQYF.

This chain uses TRBV3-1 with TRBJ1-1; there is no DNA to check the TCRdb D call of TRBD1. Germline V gene lookup returns CDR1 LGHDT and CDR2 YNNKEL (reference sequence). This CDR3 spans 16 amino acids. The CDR3 reads CASSQDTGGVWTEAFF.

The V call is TRBV12-3 or TRBV12-4, the J call TRBJ2-7; TCRdb returns TRBD2, unconfirmable since there is no DNA. The CDR3 is 16 residues long. CDR3 protein: CASSLGGLAGSYEQYF.

The V call is TRBV7-8, the J call TRBJ2-2. The germline V gene has CDR1 SGHVS and CDR2 FQNEAQ. CDR3 length: 14 amino acids. CDR3 residues: CASSLPFGTGELFF. The full variable domain, completed using reference TRBV7-8 and TRBJ2-2, is GAGVSQSPRYKVAKRGQDVALRCDPISGHVSLFWYQQALGQGPEFLTYFQNEAQLDKSGLPSDRFFAERPEGSVSTLKIQRTQQEDSAVYLCASSLPFGTGELFFGEGSRLTVL.